This paragraph covers one T cell receptor (beta chain) sequence. What it recognizes is unknown. Treatment of the sample: roughly ten-day PBMC culture with coronavirus spike peptide pools or control peptides (ViraFEST assay). IL-2 at about 11 IU/ml and peptide pools at 8.5 to 10 ug/ml were added to PBMCs cultured at roughly 2 million per well. The data were obtained in a study of vaccination and CD4 T cells after COVID-19. Study details: Overlapping spike peptides of SARS-CoV-2, HCoV-NL63, HCoV-OC43 and HCoV-229E were used, and cells were stimulated with them.

Cultured CD4+ T-cell DNA underwent Oncomine TCR Beta short-read sequencing. Each CDR3 protein gets one entry after TCRdb re-called the PCR reads with MiXCR. The sample consists of some 25,000 distinct CDR3 sequences, roughly 62% of them appearing once. The V gene end was trimmed by 5 bases and the J gene end by 2 bases; junction bases not matched to a gene: 15. This CDR3 is 18 amino acids long. Germline V lookup: CDR1 MNHEY, CDR2 SMNVEV (reference sequence). The material was CD4+ T cells from blood, cultured in vitro, obtained after SARS-CoV-2 vaccination. The sequence was collected from a human donor who received a COVID-19 vaccine. The chain carries TRBV27 and TRBJ2-3, with 8 bases identical to TRBD1. The CDR3 sequence is CASSVTSFSGGLTDTQYF. CDR3 nucleotide sequence: TGTGCCAGCAGTGTCACCTCCTTCTCAGGGGGCCTCACAGATACGCAGTATTTT.